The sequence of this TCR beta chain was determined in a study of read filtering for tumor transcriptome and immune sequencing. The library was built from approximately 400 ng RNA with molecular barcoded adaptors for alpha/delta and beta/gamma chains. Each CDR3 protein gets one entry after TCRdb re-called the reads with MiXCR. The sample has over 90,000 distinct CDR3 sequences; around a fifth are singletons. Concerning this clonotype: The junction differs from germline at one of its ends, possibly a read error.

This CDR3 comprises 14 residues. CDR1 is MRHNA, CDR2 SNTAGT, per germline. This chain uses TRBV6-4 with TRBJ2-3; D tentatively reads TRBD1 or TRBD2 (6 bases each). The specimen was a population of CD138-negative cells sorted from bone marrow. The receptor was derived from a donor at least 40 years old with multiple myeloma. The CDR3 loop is CASSSNGGTVTQYF. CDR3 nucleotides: TGTGCCAGCAGTTCCAACGGGGGCACAGTTACGCAGTATTTT.